This is a list of T cell receptor beta chains from one sample in a study of shared clonotypes between healthy human individuals. The data were produced by immunoSEQ multiplex PCR, yet TCRdb's version contains in-frame clones alone and is incomplete. The data hold about 2,100,000 clones, with more than 85% observed a single time. The sample taken for sequencing was naive CD8+ T cells from PBMCs. These receptors were obtained from a man between 18 and 29 years old in good health. Some clones in this sample may be carry-over from other donors' samples. Both conserved end residues are part of each CDR3. Each record gives: D gene, J gene, clone size, V gene, CDR3 DNA, CDR3 protein. D genes are given only for firm matches. Where a row states a size, it is once, few, many or the class of an expanded clone; other rows omit it.

-,TRBJ2-6,-,TRBV7-6,TGTGCCAGCAGCTCTAGGGCTTCCGGACAGCCAAGCTCTGGGGCCAACGTCCTGACTTTC,CASSSRASGQPSSGANVLTF
-,TRBJ2-4,-,TRBV11-1,TGTGCCAGCAGGGGGGAGAAGGCCAAAAACATTCAGTACTTC,CASRGEKAKNIQYF
TRBD1,TRBJ2-1,-,TRBV5-1,TGCGCCAGCAGCTTGGGCAACCGCAGGGGGAATGAGCAGTTCTTC,CASSLGNRRGNEQFF
-,TRBJ1-3,once,TRBV19,TGTGCCAGTACCCAGCGGGGAAACACCATATATTTT,CASTQRGNTIYF
-,TRBJ2-3,once,TRBV27,TGTGCCAGCAGGCCCCGTCTCCTCGGAGATACGCAGTATTTT,CASRPRLLGDTQYF
-,TRBJ2-2,-,TRBV4-1,TGCGCCAGCAGCCTAACCGGGGTGAACACCGGGGAGCTGTTTTTT,CASSLTGVNTGELFF
-,TRBJ2-2,-,TRBV6-1,TGTGCCAGCAGTGACTCTGGCGGGGAGCTGTTTTTT,CASSDSGGELFF
TRBD2,TRBJ2-7,-,TRBV28,TGTGCCAGCAGTTTTGCGGGGGTCTTCGCCTACGAGCAGTACTTC,CASSFAGVFAYEQYF
-,TRBJ1-3,-,TRBV30,TGTGCCTGGAGTGTACTAGGGAACACCATATATTTT,CAWSVLGNTIYF
-,TRBJ1-3,-,TRBV7-3,TGTGCCAGCAGCGCCAGGGGCTCTGGAAACACCATATATTTT,CASSARGSGNTIYF
TRBD1,TRBJ2-1,few,TRBV11-2,TGTGCCAGCAGCCCCCGGGACAGCAGCTCCTACAATGAGCAGTTCTTC,CASSPRDSSSYNEQFF
-,TRBJ2-5,-,TRBV7-3,TGTGCCAGCAGCTTAACGGGAATTCAAGAGACCCAGTACTTC,CASSLTGIQETQYF
-,TRBJ2-7,-,TRBV21-1,TGTGCCAGCAGCAGCGGACTAGCGGGTTCCTACGAGCAGTACTTC,CASSSGLAGSYEQYF
TRBD2,TRBJ2-7,-,TRBV19,TGTGCCAGTAGTATAGATGGGCGATACGGGACTAGCTACGAGCAGTACTTC,CASSIDGRYGTSYEQYF
-,TRBJ2-7,-,TRBV6-1,TGTGCCAGCAGTGAAGGACCGGTCAAGCAGTACTTC,CASSEGPVKQYF
-,TRBJ2-1,-,TRBV7-8,TGTGCCAGCAGCCAGACTAGGATGGTCGGCAATGAGCAGTTCTTC,CASSQTRMVGNEQFF
TRBD2,TRBJ2-2,once,TRBV29-1,TGCAGCGTTGAAGGGACTAGCGGGAGAGGGGCCGGGGAGCTGTTTTTT,CSVEGTSGRGAGELFF
-,TRBJ2-2,-,TRBV30,TGTGCCTGGACTGTTGGGTACACCGGGGAGCTGTTTTTT,CAWTVGYTGELFF
-,TRBJ1-2,-,TRBV5-5,TGTGCCAGCAGCCCTAACTATGGCTACACCTTC,CASSPNYGYTF
-,TRBJ2-7,-,TRBV11-2,TGTGCCAGCAGCTTAGGCCACAGGGTTCCAGCCCACGAGCAGTACTTC,CASSLGHRVPAHEQYF
-,TRBJ2-3,-,TRBV10-3,TGTGCCATCAGTGACCGAGCGGATACGCAGTATTTT,CAISDRADTQYF
-,TRBJ1-1,few,TRBV28,TGTGCCAGCAGTTTTTGGGCAGAAGCTTTCTTT,CASSFWAEAFF
-,TRBJ2-3,-,TRBV18,TGTGCCAGCTCACCACAGGAGAGGGGCCGGACAGATACGCAGTATTTT,CASSPQERGRTDTQYF
-,TRBJ2-4,-,TRBV7-2,TGTGCCAGCACCACGCCGGGAACCCTTTCCGTCTCGTACTTC,CASTTPGTLSVSYF
TRBD2,TRBJ2-7,-,TRBV5-1,TGCGCCAGCACTAGCGGGACGGGTGAGCAGTACTTC,CASTSGTGEQYF
-,TRBJ1-1,-,TRBV2,TGTGCCAGCAGTGCGCCAGGGATGGAACCTCGCACTGAAGCTTTCTTT,CASSAPGMEPRTEAFF
-,TRBJ2-1,-,TRBV2,TGTGCCAGCACTCAAGACAGAGACAATGAGCAGTTCTTC,CASTQDRDNEQFF
-,TRBJ2-7,-,TRBV11-2,TGTGCCAGCAGCTTAGCCGGGAACGAGCAGTACTTC,CASSLAGNEQYF
TRBD1,TRBJ2-5,-,TRBV6-5,TGTGCCAGCAGTCATTTTGGGACAGCAGAGACCCAGTACTTC,CASSHFGTAETQYF
TRBD2,TRBJ2-5,-,TRBV13,TGTGCCAGCAGCCCTACGCGGGGCGGGAGGGCCTTGGAGACCCAGTACTTC,CASSPTRGGRALETQYF
TRBD2,TRBJ2-7,-,TRBV27,TGTGCCAGCAGTCGAAGCGGGAGGCTTTCCTACGAGCAGTACTTC,CASSRSGRLSYEQYF
-,TRBJ1-1,-,TRBV9,TGTGCCAGCAGCCTCGGGCCCTCGGCGACTGAAGCTTTCTTT,CASSLGPSATEAFF
TRBD2,TRBJ2-7,once,TRBV27,TGTGCCAGCAGTTTATCGCGGGGGGTCAGCTCCTACGAGCAGTACTTC,CASSLSRGVSSYEQYF
-,TRBJ2-7,-,TRBV7-8,TGTGCCAGCAAACCTAGCCGACGGTCGGGAGAGCAGTACTTC,CASKPSRRSGEQYF
TRBD2,TRBJ2-7,-,TRBV7-9,TGTGCCAGCAGCGTTAGCGGGAGGGAAAGGAACGAGCAGTACTTC,CASSVSGRERNEQYF
-,TRBJ2-7,-,TRBV6-5,TGTGCCAGCAGTCCGGGGCGGCGGAGCTCCTACGAGCAGTACTTC,CASSPGRRSSYEQYF
-,TRBJ1-4,once,TRBV19,TGTGCCAGTAGTGAAAACAGGGATCGTGAAAAACTGTTTTTT,CASSENRDREKLFF
-,TRBJ2-5,-,TRBV5-4,TGTGCCAGCAGCTTGGGGGCTAGCAAGAAAGAGACCCAGTACTTC,CASSLGASKKETQYF
-,TRBJ2-7,-,TRBV5-1,TGCGCCAGCAGCGCGCGCTTAAATGACAGAAAATCCTACGAGCAGTACTTC,CASSARLNDRKSYEQYF
TRBD1,TRBJ2-1,-,TRBV6-5,TGTGCCAGCAGGGAACGACAGGGGGGAATCAATGAGCAGTTCTTC,CASRERQGGINEQFF
TRBD2,TRBJ2-1,-,TRBV29-1,TGCAGCGCATTGGGACTAGCGGGAGGGCCCAATGAGCAGTTCTTC,CSALGLAGGPNEQFF
-,TRBJ2-7,-,TRBV28,TGTGCCAGCAGTTTACCGGGACGGGACTACGAGCAGTACTTC,CASSLPGRDYEQYF
-,TRBJ2-5,-,TRBV5-1,TGCGCCAGCAGCTTGGGACGAGAAGAGACCCAGTACTTC,CASSLGREETQYF
-,TRBJ2-2,-,TRBV2,TGTGCCAGCAGTGGAGGGAAGGCCGGGGAGCTGTTTTTT,CASSGGKAGELFF
TRBD1,TRBJ1-1,-,TRBV7-8,TGTGCCAGCAGCAACGCGGAGGGGGCCACTGAAGCTTTCTTT,CASSNAEGATEAFF
TRBD2,TRBJ2-7,once,TRBV11-1,TGTGCCAGCAGCGCCCTTAGCGGGAGGACCTACGAGCAGTACTTC,CASSALSGRTYEQYF
TRBD1,TRBJ1-1,-,TRBV7-7,TGTGCCAGCAGCCCCCGGACAGGGCCCATGAACACTGAAGCTTTCTTT,CASSPRTGPMNTEAFF
-,TRBJ1-2,-,TRBV5-8,TGTGCCAGCAGCTTGGTATCGGGACGGAGCGACTATGGCTACACCTTC,CASSLVSGRSDYGYTF
TRBD2,TRBJ2-7,-,TRBV19,TGTGCCAGTAGTCCCCGGGGAGGGCGGAACGAGCAGTACTTC,CASSPRGGRNEQYF
-,TRBJ1-3,once,TRBV19,TGTGCCAGTAGTATAGACCTTACCTCTGGAAACACCATATATTTT,CASSIDLTSGNTIYF
-,TRBJ2-7,-,TRBV27,TGTGCCAGCAGTTTCGGGACATACTACGAGCAGTACTTC,CASSFGTYYEQYF
TRBD2,TRBJ2-1,-,TRBV5-1,TGCGCCAGCCCCCCTTCCAGGACACGGGAGGGCCTGGGGGTGCAGTTCTTC,CASPPSRTREGLGVQFF